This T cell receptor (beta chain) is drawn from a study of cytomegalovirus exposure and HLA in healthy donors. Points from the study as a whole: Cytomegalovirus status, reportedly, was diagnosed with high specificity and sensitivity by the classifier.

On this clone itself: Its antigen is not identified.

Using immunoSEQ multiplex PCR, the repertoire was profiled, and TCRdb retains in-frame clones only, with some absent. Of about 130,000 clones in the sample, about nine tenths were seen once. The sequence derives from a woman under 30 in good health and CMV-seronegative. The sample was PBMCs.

CDR3 sequence: CASRGLAGGYNEQFF. The CDR3 DNA is TGTGCCAGCAGGGGACTAGCGGGGGGGTACAATGAGCAGTTCTTC. The V call is TRBV5-8, the J call TRBJ2-1, with 16 bases aligning to TRBD2. Losses at the gene ends were 5 bases for V and 4 bases for J; bases not matched to a gene: 0. The CDR3 has 15 residues. Per germline, CDR1 SGHTS and CDR2 YDEGEE.